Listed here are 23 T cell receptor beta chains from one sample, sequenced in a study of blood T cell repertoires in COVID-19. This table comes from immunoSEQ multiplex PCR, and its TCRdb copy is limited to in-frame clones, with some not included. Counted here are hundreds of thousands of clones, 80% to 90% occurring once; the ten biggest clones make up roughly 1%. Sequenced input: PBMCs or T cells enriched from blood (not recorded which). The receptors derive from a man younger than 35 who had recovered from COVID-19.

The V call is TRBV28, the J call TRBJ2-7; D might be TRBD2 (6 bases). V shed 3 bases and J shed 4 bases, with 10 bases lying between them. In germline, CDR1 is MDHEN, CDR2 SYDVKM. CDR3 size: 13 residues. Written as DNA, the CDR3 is TGTGCCAGCAGTTTGGGGGGAAGGTACGAGCAGTACTTC. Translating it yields CASSLGGRYEQYF.

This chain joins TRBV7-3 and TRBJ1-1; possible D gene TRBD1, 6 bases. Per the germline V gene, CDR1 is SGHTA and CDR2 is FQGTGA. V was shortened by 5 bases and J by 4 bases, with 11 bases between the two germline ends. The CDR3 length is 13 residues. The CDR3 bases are TGTGCCAGCAGCAATACAGGGTCCACTGAAGCTTTCTTT. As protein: CASSNTGSTEAFF.

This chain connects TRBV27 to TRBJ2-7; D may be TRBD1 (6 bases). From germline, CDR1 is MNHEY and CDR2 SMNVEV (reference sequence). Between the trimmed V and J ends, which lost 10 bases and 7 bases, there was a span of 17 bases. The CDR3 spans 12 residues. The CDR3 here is CATKQGPGEQYF. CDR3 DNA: TGTGCCACAAAACAGGGACCTGGGGAGCAGTACTTC.

Here the CDR3 reads CATSERGGYEQYF. The CDR3 bases are TGTGCCACCAGCGAGCGGGGTGGGTACGAGCAGTACTTC. The chain joins TRBV15 to TRBJ2-7, with 7 bases aligning to TRBD2. The CDR3 is 13 residues long. Trimming cost V 5 bases and J 4 bases; bases outside gene matches: 5. The germline gives CDR1 LNHNV, CDR2 YYDKDF (reference sequence).

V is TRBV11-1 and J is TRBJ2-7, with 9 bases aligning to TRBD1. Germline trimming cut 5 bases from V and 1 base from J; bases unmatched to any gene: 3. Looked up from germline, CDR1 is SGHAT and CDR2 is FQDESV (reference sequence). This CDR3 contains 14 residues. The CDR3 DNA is TGTGCCAGCAGCCCGACAGGGGGATCCTACGAGCAGTACTTC. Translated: CASSPTGGSYEQYF.

The CDR3 loop is CASVGDYTGELFF. CDR3 nucleotide sequence: TGTGCCAGCGTTGGCGACTACACCGGGGAGCTGTTTTTT. V gene TRBV2 combines with J gene TRBJ2-2; D uncertain. The germline CDR1 and CDR2 sequences are SNHLY and FYNNEI. The CDR3 extends over 13 amino acids. V was trimmed by 8 bases and J by 3 bases, leaving 10 bases between them. The full variable domain, in which reference TRBV2 and TRBJ2-2 provide the parts outside the CDR3, is EPEVTQTPSHQVTQMGQEVILRCVPISNHLYFYWYRQILGQKVEFLVSFYNNEISEKSEIFDDQFSVERPDGSNFTLKIRSTKLEDSAMYFCASVGDYTGELFFGEGSRLTVL.

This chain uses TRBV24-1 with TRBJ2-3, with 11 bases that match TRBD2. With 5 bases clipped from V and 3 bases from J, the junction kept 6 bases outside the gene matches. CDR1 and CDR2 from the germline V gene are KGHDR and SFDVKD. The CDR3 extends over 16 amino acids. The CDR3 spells CATSAGTSGSTDTQYF. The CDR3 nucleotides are TGTGCCACCAGTGCTGGTACTAGCGGGAGTACAGATACGCAGTATTTT.

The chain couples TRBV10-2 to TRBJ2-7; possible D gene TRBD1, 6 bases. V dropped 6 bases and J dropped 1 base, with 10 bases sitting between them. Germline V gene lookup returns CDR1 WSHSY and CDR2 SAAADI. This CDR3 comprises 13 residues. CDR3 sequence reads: CASRKGQSYEQYF. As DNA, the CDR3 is TGCGCCAGCAGGAAAGGACAGTCCTACGAGCAGTACTTC.

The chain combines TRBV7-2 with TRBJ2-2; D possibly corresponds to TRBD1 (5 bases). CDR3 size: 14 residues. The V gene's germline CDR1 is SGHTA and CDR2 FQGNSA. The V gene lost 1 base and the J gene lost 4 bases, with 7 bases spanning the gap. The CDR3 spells CASSLEGVTGELFF. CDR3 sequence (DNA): TGTGCCAGCAGCTTAGAAGGGGTCACCGGGGAGCTGTTTTTT.

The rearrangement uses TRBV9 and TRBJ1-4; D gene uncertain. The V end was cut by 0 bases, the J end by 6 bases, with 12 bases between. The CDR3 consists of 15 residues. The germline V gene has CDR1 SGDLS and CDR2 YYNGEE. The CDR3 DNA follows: TGTGCCAGCAGCGTAGACTCCGGTCGGTATGAAAAACTGTTTTTT. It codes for CASSVDSGRYEKLFF.

The CDR3 protein is CASSRIPGTTNTGELFF. DNA for the CDR3: TGTGCCAGCAGCAGGATCCCCGGGACAACGAACACCGGGGAGCTGTTTTTT. The genes are TRBV5-5 and TRBJ2-2; possible D gene TRBD1, 6 bases. Germline V gene sequence: CDR1 SGHKS, CDR2 YYEKEE (reference sequence). The length of the CDR3 is 17 residues. Trimming cost V 4 bases and J 0 bases, with 16 bases left between them.

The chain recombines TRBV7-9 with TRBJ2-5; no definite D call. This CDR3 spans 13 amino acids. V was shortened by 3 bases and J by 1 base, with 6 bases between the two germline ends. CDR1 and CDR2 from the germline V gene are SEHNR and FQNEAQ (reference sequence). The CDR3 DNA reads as TGTGCCAGCAGCTTTTCGGTCCAAGAGACCCAGTACTTC. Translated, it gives CASSFSVQETQYF.

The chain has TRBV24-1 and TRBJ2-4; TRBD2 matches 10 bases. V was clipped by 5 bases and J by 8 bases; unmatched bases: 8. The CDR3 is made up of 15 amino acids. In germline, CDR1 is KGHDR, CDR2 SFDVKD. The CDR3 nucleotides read TGTGCCACCAGTGTAAGCGGGAGGGGATGGGACATTCAGTACTTC. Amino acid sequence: CATSVSGRGWDIQYF.

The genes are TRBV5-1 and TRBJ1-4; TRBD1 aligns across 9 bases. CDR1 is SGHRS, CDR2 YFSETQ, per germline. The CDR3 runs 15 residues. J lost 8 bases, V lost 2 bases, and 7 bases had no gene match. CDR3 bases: TGCGCCAGCAGCTTACAGGGGGCAAAGGGCGAAAAACTGTTTTTT. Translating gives CASSLQGAKGEKLFF.

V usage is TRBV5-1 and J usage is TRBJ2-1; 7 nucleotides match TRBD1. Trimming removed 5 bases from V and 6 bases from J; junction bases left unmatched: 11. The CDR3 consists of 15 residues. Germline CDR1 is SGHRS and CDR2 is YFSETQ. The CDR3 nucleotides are TGCGCCAGCAGGGACCGACAGGGATCGGGCAATGAGCAGTTCTTC. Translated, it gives CASRDRQGSGNEQFF. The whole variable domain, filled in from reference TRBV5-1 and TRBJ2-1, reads KAGVTQTPRYLIKTRGQQVTLSCSPISGHRSVSWYQQTPGQGLQFLFEYFSETQRNKGNFPGRFSGRQFSNSRSEMNVSTLELGDSALYLCASRDRQGSGNEQFFGPGTRLTVL.

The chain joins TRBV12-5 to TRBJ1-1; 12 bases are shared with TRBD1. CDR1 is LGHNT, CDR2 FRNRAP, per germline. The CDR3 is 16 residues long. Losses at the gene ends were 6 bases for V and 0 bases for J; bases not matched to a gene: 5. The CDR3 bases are TGTGCTAGTGGAACGGGGGACAGGGGGCTGAACACTGAAGCTTTCTTT. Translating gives CASGTGDRGLNTEAFF. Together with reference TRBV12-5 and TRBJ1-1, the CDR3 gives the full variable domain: DARVTQTPRHKVTEMGQEVTMRCQPILGHNTVFWYRQTMMQGLELLAYFRNRAPLDDSGMPKDRFSAEMPDATLATLKIQPSEPRDSAVYFCASGTGDRGLNTEAFFGQGTRLTVV.

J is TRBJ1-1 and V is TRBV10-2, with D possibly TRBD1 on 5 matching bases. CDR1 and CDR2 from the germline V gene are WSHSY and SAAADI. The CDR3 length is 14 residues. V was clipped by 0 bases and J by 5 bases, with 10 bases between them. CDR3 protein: CASSESWGGTEAFF. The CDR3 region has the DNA TGCGCCAGCAGTGAGTCGTGGGGGGGAACTGAAGCTTTCTTT.

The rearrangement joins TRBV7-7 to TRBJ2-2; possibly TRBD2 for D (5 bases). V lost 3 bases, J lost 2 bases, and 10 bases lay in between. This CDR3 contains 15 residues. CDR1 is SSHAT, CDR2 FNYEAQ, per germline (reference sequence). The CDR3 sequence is CASSLREGNTGELFF. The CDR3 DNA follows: TGTGCCAGCAGCTTGCGAGAGGGCAACACCGGGGAGCTGTTTTTT. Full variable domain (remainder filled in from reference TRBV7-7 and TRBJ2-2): GAGVSQSPRYKVTKRGQDVTLRCDPISSHATLYWYQQALGQGPEFLTYFNYEAQPDKSGLPSDRFSAERPEGSISTLTIQRTEQRDSAMYRCASSLREGNTGELFFGEGSRLTVL.

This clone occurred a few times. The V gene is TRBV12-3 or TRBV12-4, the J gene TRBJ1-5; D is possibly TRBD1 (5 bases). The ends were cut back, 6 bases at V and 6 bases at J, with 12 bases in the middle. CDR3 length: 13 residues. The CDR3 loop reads CASSTGGSQPQHF. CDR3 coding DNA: TGTGCCAGCAGCACGGGGGGTAGTCAGCCCCAGCATTTT.

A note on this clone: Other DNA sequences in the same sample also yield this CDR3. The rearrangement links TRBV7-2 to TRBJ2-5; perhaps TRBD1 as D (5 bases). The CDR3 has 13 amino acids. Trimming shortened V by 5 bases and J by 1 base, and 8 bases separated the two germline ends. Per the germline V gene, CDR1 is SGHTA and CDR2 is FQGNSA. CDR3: CASSRDSQETQYF. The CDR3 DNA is TGTGCCAGCAGCCGAGACAGCCAAGAGACCCAGTACTTC.

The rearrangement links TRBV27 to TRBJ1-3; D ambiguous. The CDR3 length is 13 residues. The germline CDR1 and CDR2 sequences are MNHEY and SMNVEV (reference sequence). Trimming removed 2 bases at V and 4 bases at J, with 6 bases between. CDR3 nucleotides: TGTGCCAGCAGTTTAGTAGAGGGAAACACCATATATTTT. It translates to CASSLVEGNTIYF.

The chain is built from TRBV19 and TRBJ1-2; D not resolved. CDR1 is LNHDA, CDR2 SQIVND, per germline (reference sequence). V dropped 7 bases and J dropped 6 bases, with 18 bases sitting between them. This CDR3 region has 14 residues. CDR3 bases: TGTGCCAGTACCGGACCAGCGGGGAGGAATGGCTACACCTTC. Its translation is CASTGPAGRNGYTF. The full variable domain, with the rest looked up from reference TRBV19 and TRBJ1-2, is DGGITQSPKYLFRKEGQNVTLSCEQNLNHDAMYWYRQDPGQGLRLIYYSQIVNDFQKGDIAEGYSVSREKKESFPLTVTSAQKNPTAFYLCASTGPAGRNGYTFGSGTRLTVV.

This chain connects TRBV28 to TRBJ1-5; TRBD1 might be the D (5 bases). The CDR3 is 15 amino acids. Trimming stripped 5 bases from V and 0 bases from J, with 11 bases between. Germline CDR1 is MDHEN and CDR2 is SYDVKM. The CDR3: CASSTDSNSNQPQHF. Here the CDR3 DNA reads TGTGCCAGCAGTACAGACAGTAATAGCAATCAGCCCCAGCATTTT.